The 27 T cell receptor beta chains in this list originate from one sample, sequenced in a study of PD-L1 blockade in urothelial cancer. TCRdb's copy holds only in-frame clones and misses some; the assay was immunoSEQ multiplex PCR. The profile covers 100,000 to 150,000 clones, with approximately 85% appearing a single time and roughly 2.4% taken by the ten largest. Described time point: peripheral blood 6 weeks after treatment start. Sequencing was performed on PBMCs, taken around atezolizumab (anti-PD-L1) treatment. These receptor sequences come from a man aged 45-60 years with urothelial cancer.

This clone was counted at least ten times. This chain uses TRBV2 with TRBJ1-2; TRBD1 matches at 7 bases. This CDR3 is built from 14 residues. With 4 bases clipped from V and 4 bases from J, the junction kept 6 bases outside the gene matches. Germline CDR1 reads SNHLY; CDR2 reads FYNNEI. CDR3 sequence reads: CASSGQGRFYGYTF. The CDR3 nucleotides read TGTGCCAGCAGTGGACAGGGTCGGTTCTATGGCTACACCTTC.

This chain connects TRBV6-1 to TRBJ2-7; tentative D call: TRBD1 (7 bases). The CDR3 has 15 residues. Looked up from germline, CDR1 is MNHNS and CDR2 is SASEGT. V was clipped by 2 bases and J by 3 bases, with 14 bases between them. The CDR3 here is CASSERGDSGYEQYF. The CDR3 DNA follows: TGTGCCAGCAGTGAAAGGGGGGACAGCGGCTACGAGCAGTACTTC.

DNA of the CDR3: TGTGCCAGCAGCGCTTCCCGGGACACATACTACGAGCAGTACTTC. Translated: CASSASRDTYYEQYF. This chain uses TRBV7-9 with TRBJ2-7; possibly TRBD1 for D (6 bases). Trimming took off 5 bases at V and 3 bases at J, with 17 bases between the two ends. CDR3 length equals 15 residues. CDR1 and CDR2 (germline): SEHNR, FQNEAQ (reference sequence).

This chain links TRBV6-6 with TRBJ2-2; 8 nucleotides align to TRBD2. The CDR3 loop spans 14 amino acids. The V and J ends lost 6 bases and 4 bases, in that order; junction bases with no gene match: 4. Germline V gene sequence: CDR1 MNHNY, CDR2 SVGAGI (reference sequence). The CDR3 region has the DNA TGTGCCAGCAGCAGACTAGCGCCCACCGGGGAGCTGTTTTTT. Its translation is CASSRLAPTGELFF.

This chain joins TRBV29-1 and TRBJ1-1, with 8 bases lining up with TRBD1. In germline, CDR1 is SQVTM, CDR2 ANQGSEA. V shed 3 bases, J shed 8 bases, and the junction held 5 bases outside the gene matches. The CDR3 sequence is 12 residues long. CDR3 residues: CSVDTGGSEAFF. CDR3 DNA sequence: TGCAGCGTTGATACAGGGGGATCCGAAGCTTTCTTT.

This rearrangement joins TRBV7-9 to TRBJ2-7, with 15 bases aligning to TRBD2. CDR3 length: 16 residues. The J segment lost 7 bases and the V segment lost 5 bases, leaving 9 bases of the junction unmatched. CDR1 and CDR2 from the germline V gene are SEHNR and FQNEAQ (reference sequence). DNA for the CDR3: TGTGCCAGCAGCAATAAAGGGACTAGCGGGGGGAAGGAGCAGTACTTC. Translating it yields CASSNKGTSGGKEQYF.

The V and J genes are TRBV4-1 and TRBJ2-2; D ambiguous. Trimming removed 4 bases at V and 5 bases at J, with 11 bases between. There are 14 residues in the CDR3. Per germline, CDR1 MGHRA and CDR2 YSYEKL. CDR3: CASSPRSMTGELFF. The CDR3 nucleotides read TGCGCCAGCAGCCCCCGGAGTATGACCGGGGAGCTGTTTTTT.

Only one count was recorded for this clone. The chain combines TRBV7-2 with TRBJ1-3; 7 nucleotides agree with TRBD1. This CDR3 is built from 16 residues. CDR1 and CDR2 (germline): SGHTA, FQGNSA. Losses at the gene ends were 3 bases for V and 0 bases for J; bases not matched to a gene: 5. CDR3 coding DNA: TGTGCCAGCAGCTTGGGACAGTCGTCCTCTGGAAACACCATATATTTT. Residues: CASSLGQSSSGNTIYF.

The chain combines TRBV5-1 with TRBJ1-1, with a possible D match to TRBD1 (5 bases). Germline CDR1 SGHRS, CDR2 YFSETQ. V gave up 2 bases and J gave up 3 bases, with 8 bases separating them. There are 13 residues in the CDR3. The CDR3 region has the DNA TGCGCCAGCAGCTTTGCGGGGCACACTGAAGCTTTCTTT. As protein: CASSFAGHTEAFF.

The chain carries TRBV5-1 and TRBJ2-1, with TRBD1 matching over 9 bases. The ends lost 2 bases at V and 9 bases at J; junction bases unmatched: 9. This CDR3 has 15 residues. The V gene's germline CDR1 is SGHRS and CDR2 YFSETQ. The CDR3 sequence is CASSFRRQGEGEQFF. DNA of the CDR3: TGCGCCAGCAGCTTTCGGAGACAGGGGGAGGGTGAGCAGTTCTTC.

The rearrangement joins TRBV5-6 to TRBJ2-1, with 8 bases lining up with TRBD2. From germline, CDR1 is SGHDT and CDR2 YYEEEE. The J segment lost 3 bases and the V segment lost 3 bases, leaving 5 bases of the junction unmatched. The CDR3 loop spans 15 amino acids. The CDR3 bases are TGTGCCAGCAGCTCCCGGACTAGCTTCTACAATGAGCAGTTCTTC. Protein: CASSSRTSFYNEQFF.

The chain combines TRBV6-5 with TRBJ2-1; 13 bases fit TRBD2. With V trimmed by 3 bases and J by 7 bases, 3 bases remained unmatched. Germline CDR1 reads MNHEY; CDR2 reads SVGAGI. CDR3 length: 15 amino acids. CDR3 residues: CASSYGTSGKNEQFF. The CDR3 region has the DNA TGTGCCAGCAGTTATGGGACTAGCGGGAAGAATGAGCAGTTCTTC.

The chain recombines TRBV28 with TRBJ1-2; TRBD1 might be the D (6 bases). The ends were cut back, 2 bases at V and 5 bases at J, with 12 bases in the middle. The germline gives CDR1 MDHEN, CDR2 SYDVKM. CDR3 size: 14 residues. The CDR3 region has the DNA TGTGCCAGCAGTTTAAAGGTGGGGGCGTATGGCTACACCTTC. Encoded protein: CASSLKVGAYGYTF.

The rearrangement links TRBV28 to TRBJ1-2; TRBD1 might be the D (5 bases). From germline, CDR1 is MDHEN and CDR2 SYDVKM. The V and J ends lost 2 bases and 6 bases respectively, with 19 bases between them. The CDR3 totals 16 residues. The CDR3 DNA is TGTGCCAGCAGTTTACCCCTCGCGGGGGGAAAAAATGGCTACACCTTC. It codes for CASSLPLAGGKNGYTF.

This rearrangement joins TRBV19 to TRBJ2-7; 7 positions agree with TRBD1. Per the germline V gene, CDR1 is LNHDA and CDR2 is SQIVND (reference sequence). CDR3 length: 16 residues. Trimming at V came to 9 bases and at J to 2 bases, leaving 16 bases not matched to a gene. The CDR3, as DNA: TGTGCCAGCCTCATATGGACCGGGACAGCAACCTACGAGCAGTACTTC. It translates to CASLIWTGTATYEQYF. Filled out from reference TRBV19 and TRBJ2-7, the complete variable domain reads DGGITQSPKYLFRKEGQNVTLSCEQNLNHDAMYWYRQDPGQGLRLIYYSQIVNDFQKGDIAEGYSVSREKKESFPLTVTSAQKNPTAFYLCASLIWTGTATYEQYFGPGTRLTVT.

This rearrangement joins TRBV7-9 to TRBJ1-5, with D perhaps TRBD1 (6 bases). Trimming removed 3 bases from V and 3 bases from J, with 12 bases in between. The V gene's germline CDR1 is SEHNR and CDR2 FQNEAQ (reference sequence). The CDR3 covers 15 residues. CDR3 in amino acids: CASSLEGGNNQPQHF. CDR3 in DNA: TGTGCCAGCAGCTTGGAAGGGGGAAACAATCAGCCCCAGCATTTT.

This rearrangement joins TRBV18 to TRBJ2-7; 10 bases align to TRBD1. CDR1 is KGHSH, CDR2 LQKENI, per germline. The CDR3 runs to 14 residues. The V and J ends lost 3 bases and 4 bases, in that order; junction bases with no gene match: 3. The CDR3 loop reads CASSPRGQGYEQYF. DNA for the CDR3: TGTGCCAGCTCACCCCGGGGACAGGGGTACGAGCAGTACTTC.

The chain couples TRBV6-1 to TRBJ2-7; a weak D match, TRBD2 (6 bases). Germline V gene sequence: CDR1 MNHNS, CDR2 SASEGT. The CDR3 consists of 11 residues. Trimming took off 7 bases at V and 4 bases at J, with 8 bases between the two ends. CDR3 in DNA: TGTGCCAGCATGGAGGGATACGAGCAGTACTTC. Encoded protein: CASMEGYEQYF.

This chain joins TRBV9 and TRBJ2-1; the match to TRBD1 covers 9 bases. Germline V gene data show CDR1 as SGDLS and CDR2 as YYNGEE. V lost 3 bases and J lost 4; bases outside the gene matches: 5. This CDR3 is 15 amino acids long. This CDR3 is CASSEAGQGYNEQFF. The DNA of the CDR3 is TGTGCCAGCAGCGAGGCAGGACAGGGGTACAATGAGCAGTTCTTC.

This chain joins TRBV19 and TRBJ1-5; 10 bases match TRBD1. CDR3 length equals 15 residues. Germline CDR1 is LNHDA and CDR2 is SQIVND (reference sequence). V lost 6 bases, J lost 7 bases, and 9 bases stayed unmatched. The CDR3 nucleotides are TGTGCCAGTAGCCGGCAAGGGACAGGGGAACAGCCCCAGCATTTT. It codes for CASSRQGTGEQPQHF. Using reference TRBV19 and TRBJ1-5 for the parts outside the CDR3, the full variable domain is DGGITQSPKYLFRKEGQNVTLSCEQNLNHDAMYWYRQDPGQGLRLIYYSQIVNDFQKGDIAEGYSVSREKKESFPLTVTSAQKNPTAFYLCASSRQGTGEQPQHFGDGTRLSIL.

Here the CDR3 DNA reads TGTGCCAGTAGTATGACAGGGGCGAACTATGGCTACACCTTC. This gives the protein CASSMTGANYGYTF. This sequence joins TRBV19 and TRBJ1-2, with 8 nucleotides matching TRBD1. Germline V gene sequence: CDR1 LNHDA, CDR2 SQIVND (reference sequence). J gave up 2 bases and V 3 bases, and 2 bases lay outside the gene matches. The CDR3 spans 14 residues. Supplemented by reference TRBV19 and TRBJ1-2, the full variable domain reads DGGITQSPKYLFRKEGQNVTLSCEQNLNHDAMYWYRQDPGQGLRLIYYSQIVNDFQKGDIAEGYSVSREKKESFPLTVTSAQKNPTAFYLCASSMTGANYGYTFGSGTRLTVV.

The CDR3 protein is CASSSYGTENTEAFF. The DNA of the CDR3 is TGTGCCAGCAGCTCCTACGGGACAGAGAACACTGAAGCTTTCTTT. The rearrangement joins TRBV7-9 to TRBJ1-1; TRBD1 aligns across 7 bases. The germline CDR1 and CDR2 sequences are SEHNR and FQNEAQ (reference sequence). After removal of 4 bases from V and 1 base from J, the junction contained 6 bases not matched to a gene. This CDR3 comprises 15 residues.

This clone came up once. The J gene is TRBJ2-1, the V gene TRBV5-4, with 8 bases matching TRBD1. CDR1 is SGHNT, CDR2 YYREEE, per germline (reference sequence). Unmatched junction bases numbered 12, after V lost 6 bases and J lost 7 bases. The CDR3 extends over 15 amino acids. CDR3 bases: TGTGCCAGCACCCCAGGACAGGGATTAGGAAATGAGCAGTTCTTC. The encoded protein is CASTPGQGLGNEQFF. The variable domain in full, completed from reference TRBV5-4 and TRBJ2-1, reads ETGVTQSPTHLIKTRGQQVTLRCSSQSGHNTVSWYQQALGQGPQFIFQYYREEENGRGNFPPRFSGLQFPNYSSELNVNALELDDSALYLCASTPGQGLGNEQFFGPGTRLTVL.

The chain couples TRBV9 to TRBJ2-7; TRBD2 is a possible D gene (5 bases). Trimming pared 5 bases from V and 0 bases from J, leaving 12 bases between. Germline V gene lookup returns CDR1 SGDLS and CDR2 YYNGEE. The CDR3 is 14 residues long. CDR3 sequence: CASRSQRSSYEQYF. The CDR3 DNA follows: TGTGCCAGCAGGTCCCAGCGGAGCTCCTACGAGCAGTACTTC.

This sequence joins TRBV6-5 and TRBJ2-7, with D unresolved. V was cut by 6 bases and J by 6 bases, with 15 bases left in between. The germline V gene has CDR1 MNHEY and CDR2 SVGAGI. CDR3 length equals 13 residues. The CDR3 coding sequence is TGTGCCAGCAGCCTTCGTAGACTGCGCGAGCAGTACTTC. Translated, it gives CASSLRRLREQYF.

The DNA for the CDR3 is TGTGCCAGCAGCCGCCAACAGGGTGCAGATACGCAGTATTTT. Its translation: CASSRQQGADTQYF. V gene TRBV2 combines with J gene TRBJ2-3; D is possibly TRBD1 (6 bases). The CDR3 consists of 14 residues. V lost 6 bases and J lost 4, with 14 bases in between. Germline CDR1 is SNHLY and CDR2 is FYNNEI.

The chain uses TRBV18 and TRBJ1-2; D gene ambiguous. Germline V lookup: CDR1 KGHSH, CDR2 LQKENI. The CDR3 sequence is 13 residues long. The V end was cut by 4 bases, the J end by 3 bases, with 9 bases between. CDR3 residues: CASSRGRDYGYTF. The CDR3 coding sequence is TGTGCCAGCTCACGAGGGCGGGACTATGGCTACACCTTC.